The next 7 T cell receptor beta chains were all read from a single sample in a study of OX40 agonist ivuxolimab in advanced cancers. Measured with immunoSEQ multiplex PCR; TCRdb has only the in-frame clones, and not every one. The table records approximately 91,000 clones, 80% to 90% of them present only once. The sequences come from CD4+ or CD8+ T cells sorted from blood, collected in a trial of the OX40 agonist ivuxolimab. The source is an adult with an advanced solid tumor such as melanoma, head and neck, liver or kidney cancer.

J is TRBJ1-3 and V is TRBV6-5; tentatively, D is TRBD1 (6 bases). The germline gives CDR1 MNHEY, CDR2 SVGAGI. The CDR3 sequence is 14 residues long. The germline V and J ends were trimmed by 7 bases and 4 bases, with 14 bases remaining between them. The CDR3 protein is CASIPGHLGNTIYF. The CDR3 DNA reads as TGTGCCAGCATTCCGGGACACCTCGGAAACACCATATATTTT.

Written as DNA, the CDR3 is TGCGCCAGCAGCCCTGGGGCAGCGAACACTGAAGCTTTCTTT. Protein product: CASSPGAANTEAFF. The V and J genes are TRBV5-1 and TRBJ1-1, with D perhaps TRBD1 (5 bases). V was trimmed by 4 bases and J by 1 base, leaving 11 bases between them. There are 14 residues in the CDR3. The germline CDR1 and CDR2 sequences are SGHRS and YFSETQ. The variable domain in full, with the rest retrieved from reference TRBV5-1 and TRBJ1-1, is KAGVTQTPRYLIKTRGQQVTLSCSPISGHRSVSWYQQTPGQGLQFLFEYFSETQRNKGNFPGRFSGRQFSNSRSEMNVSTLELGDSALYLCASSPGAANTEAFFGQGTRLTVV.

This chain uses TRBV4-3 with TRBJ1-5, with TRBD1 matching over 8 bases. Germline V gene data show CDR1 as LGHNA and CDR2 as YSLEER. V gave up 1 base and J gave up 4 bases; unmatched junction bases: 3. This CDR3 contains 15 residues. The CDR3 coding sequence is TGCGCCAGCAGCCAAGGGACAGGGAATAATCAGCCCCAGCATTTT. Translation gives CASSQGTGNNQPQHF.

This clone was observed a handful of times. This chain uses TRBV5-1 with TRBJ2-2; the match to TRBD2 covers 7 bases. Unmatched junction bases numbered 3, after V lost 2 bases and J lost 5 bases. Germline CDR1 and CDR2: SGHRS and YFSETQ. CDR3 length: 14 residues. The CDR3 sequence: CASSLREGTGELFF. For the CDR3, the DNA is TGCGCCAGCAGCTTAAGGGAGGGGACCGGGGAGCTGTTTTTT.

The chain couples TRBV6-6 to TRBJ2-7; D call uncertain. With 9 bases removed from V and 1 base from J, the gap between germline ends came to 13 bases. Germline-derived CDR1 and CDR2 are MNHNY and SVGAGI (reference sequence). This CDR3 has 13 residues. CDR3 sequence reads: CASCFSSSYEQYF. The CDR3 nucleotides are TGTGCCAGTTGTTTCTCATCATCCTACGAGCAGTACTTC.

The J gene is TRBJ2-7, the V gene TRBV5-5; D could derive from TRBD1 or TRBD2 (5 bases each). V lost 0 bases to trimming and J lost 7 bases, with 14 bases between them. CDR3 length equals 14 residues. Germline V lookup: CDR1 SGHKS, CDR2 YYEKEE (reference sequence). The chain's CDR3 is CASSLAGLGREQYF. As DNA, the CDR3 is TGTGCCAGCAGCTTGGCGGGGTTGGGGCGAGAGCAGTACTTC.

The count of this clone is one. This chain uses TRBV11-2 with TRBJ1-2; D remains ambiguous. Trimming took off 3 bases at V and 8 bases at J, with 7 bases between the two ends. CDR3 length: 11 amino acids. Germline V CDR1 and CDR2: SGHAT, FQNNGV. The CDR3 DNA is TGTGCCAGCAGCTTCGAGAGGGGCTACACCTTC. Its translation: CASSFERGYTF.